Presented here are 21 T cell receptor beta chains from one specimen sequenced in a study of cytomegalovirus exposure and HLA in healthy donors. PCR used 60 Vbeta primers and 13 Jbeta primers. Using immunoSEQ multiplex PCR, the repertoire was profiled, and TCRdb retains in-frame clones only, with some absent. The table includes 170,000 or so clones, under 85% detected once. What was sequenced was PBMCs. These receptors all stem from a man in his fifties or sixties in good health and CMV-seronegative.

This clone was counted once. The chain uses TRBV7-9 and TRBJ2-4; TRBD1 aligns across 8 bases. The germline V gene has CDR1 SEHNR and CDR2 FQNEAQ (reference sequence). The CDR3 sequence is 14 residues long. V shed 5 bases, J shed 8 bases, and the junction held 8 bases outside the gene matches. The CDR3 protein is CASSRQGLGDIQYF. DNA for the CDR3: TGTGCCAGCAGCCGACAGGGGCTAGGGGACATTCAGTACTTC.

Comment on this clone: Relative to the germline gene, one junction end is altered; a read error may explain this. The gene calls are TRBV19 and TRBJ2-2; TRBD2 agrees at 11 bases. Germline values: CDR1 LNHDA, CDR2 SQIVND (reference sequence). The CDR3 runs 15 residues. The CDR3 DNA follows: TGCGCCAGTAGTCCCGGTAATAGCGGGGGGGCGGCGCTGTTTTTT. Residues: CASSPGNSGGAALFF. Supplemented by reference TRBV19 and TRBJ2-2, the full variable domain reads DGGITQSPKYLFRKEGQNVTLSCEQNLNHDAMYWYRQDPGQGLRLIYYSQIVNDFQKGDIAEGYSVSREKKESFPLTVTSAQKNPTAFYLCASSPGNSGGAALFFGEGSRLTVL.

V gene TRBV7-9 combines with J gene TRBJ2-1; possibly TRBD1 for D (6 bases). From germline, CDR1 is SEHNR and CDR2 FQNEAQ (reference sequence). Trimming left V 5 bases short and J 5 bases short, with 16 bases between. This CDR3 is 15 amino acids long. In DNA, the CDR3 is TGTGCCAGCAGCGCAGGGGCTAACCCTAACAATGAGCAGTTCTTC. It translates to CASSAGANPNNEQFF.

The rearrangement links TRBV11-2 to TRBJ2-3; 7 nucleotides match TRBD2. The CDR3 spans 15 residues. Germline CDR1 is SGHAT and CDR2 is FQNNGV. V gave up 2 bases and J gave up 6 bases; unmatched junction bases: 8. The CDR3 nucleotides read TGTGCCAGCAGCTTAACTAGCGTCTACGGGGATACGCAGTATTTT. Its protein product is CASSLTSVYGDTQYF.

Worth noting for this clone: Other DNA sequences of this sample code for an identical CDR3. This sequence joins TRBV19 and TRBJ1-2; D is possibly TRBD1 (6 bases). The CDR3 is made up of 15 amino acids. From germline, CDR1 is LNHDA and CDR2 SQIVND (reference sequence). Trimming took 5 bases from V and 3 from J, leaving 16 bases between them. The CDR3 DNA reads TGTGCCAGTAGTTCCACAGGGTTGGGTGACTATGGCTACACCTTC. Its protein product is CASSSTGLGDYGYTF.

This clone has a single count. The chain recombines TRBV29-1 with TRBJ2-7; a possible D gene is TRBD2 (5 bases). V lost 4 bases to trimming and J lost 2 bases, with 9 bases between them. This CDR3 has 12 amino acids. Looked up from germline, CDR1 is SQVTM and CDR2 is ANQGSEA. The CDR3 reads CSVGADAYEQYF. The DNA for the CDR3 is TGCAGCGTTGGAGCGGATGCCTACGAGCAGTACTTC.

The V call is TRBV7-9, the J call TRBJ1-3; D remains unclear. V lost 2 bases, J lost 2 bases, and 7 bases lay in between. Germline-derived CDR1 and CDR2 are SEHNR and FQNEAQ (reference sequence). This CDR3 is 14 amino acids long. CDR3 residues: CASSLSSPGNTIYF. The CDR3 coding sequence is TGTGCCAGCAGCTTATCGTCTCCTGGAAACACCATATATTTT.

This chain uses TRBV9 with TRBJ2-5; 9 bases are shared with TRBD2. Looked up from germline, CDR1 is SGDLS and CDR2 is YYNGEE. This CDR3 has 15 amino acids. V trimming: 2 bases; J trimming: 4 bases; junction bases outside the gene matches: 6. Here the CDR3 DNA reads TGTGCCAGCAGCGTGGGCGGGGGGGACTCAGAGACCCAGTACTTC. Translation gives CASSVGGGDSETQYF.

This chain connects TRBV7-9 to TRBJ2-1; 10 bases map to TRBD2. The CDR3 spans 15 residues. CDR1 is SEHNR and CDR2 is FQNEAQ in the germline V gene (reference sequence). J gave up 6 bases and V 4 bases, and 6 bases lay outside the gene matches. CDR3: CASSSPGTSVNEQFF. The CDR3 region has the DNA TGTGCCAGCAGCTCCCCCGGGACTAGCGTCAATGAGCAGTTCTTC.

J is TRBJ2-5 and V is TRBV19; TRBD2 matches 10 bases. The CDR3 contains 17 residues. CDR1 LNHDA and CDR2 SQIVND come from the germline V gene (reference sequence). J was trimmed by 2 bases and V by 2 bases; bases with no gene match: 8. CDR3 loop: CASSISRASGRQETQYF. The CDR3 coding sequence is TGTGCCAGTAGTATAAGTAGGGCTAGCGGGAGACAAGAGACCCAGTACTTC.

CDR3 DNA: TGCAGCGTTGAGCGAGGGAACACTGAAGCTTTCTTT. Translation gives CSVERGNTEAFF. V and J are TRBV29-1 and TRBJ1-1; D gene uncertain. The germline V and J ends were trimmed by 3 bases and 1 base, with 6 bases remaining between them. The CDR3 spans 12 residues. CDR1 is SQVTM and CDR2 is ANQGSEA in the germline V gene.

The chain employs TRBV19 and TRBJ1-2; 10 bases line up with TRBD1. The germline V gene encodes CDR1 LNHDA and CDR2 SQIVND (reference sequence). The length of the CDR3 is 18 residues. V lost 7 bases and J lost 0; bases outside the gene matches: 14. The CDR3 loop reads CASTTRPGTGASNYGYTF. Written as DNA, the CDR3 is TGTGCCAGTACCACCCGCCCGGGGACAGGGGCTTCTAACTATGGCTACACCTTC.

CDR3 amino acids: CSSVRSSYNEQFF. CDR3 nucleotides: TGCAGCAGTGTTCGGTCCTCCTACAATGAGCAGTTCTTC. The chain uses TRBV29-1 and TRBJ2-1; no firm D call. Between the trimmed V and J ends, which lost 8 bases and 0 bases, there was a span of 11 bases. The germline CDR1 and CDR2 sequences are SQVTM and ANQGSEA. The CDR3 covers 13 residues.

This chain connects TRBV9 to TRBJ1-5; the match to TRBD1 covers 10 bases. The CDR3 has 14 amino acids. The V gene's germline CDR1 is SGDLS and CDR2 YYNGEE. Trimming removed 3 bases from V and 7 bases from J; junction bases left unmatched: 4. This CDR3 is CASSEGQGRQPQHF. CDR3 nucleotides: TGTGCCAGCAGCGAGGGACAGGGGAGGCAGCCCCAGCATTTT.

The genes are TRBV7-2 and TRBJ2-3, with 15 bases fitting TRBD2. The CDR3 is 17 residues long. J was trimmed by 7 bases and V by 5 bases; bases with no gene match: 10. Germline CDR1 is SGHTA and CDR2 is FQGNSA. The CDR3 DNA is TGTGCCAGCAGCCGACTGAGGACTAGCGGGGGGGGATATACGCAGTATTTT. It encodes CASSRLRTSGGGYTQYF.

The CDR3: CSGSGRAGYEQYF. Written as DNA, the CDR3 is TGCAGCGGTAGCGGGAGGGCCGGGTACGAGCAGTACTTC. The V and J genes are TRBV29-1 and TRBJ2-7; 11 bases fit TRBD2. The CDR3 totals 13 residues. Trimming removed 7 bases from V and 4 bases from J; junction bases left unmatched: 6. CDR1 SQVTM and CDR2 ANQGSEA come from the germline V gene.

The chain joins TRBV28 to TRBJ1-1; TRBD1 agrees at 10 bases. The CDR3 runs to 15 residues. V trimming: 5 bases; J trimming: 4 bases; junction bases outside the gene matches: 7. The germline CDR1 and CDR2 sequences are MDHEN and SYDVKM. CDR3 residues: CASSTTGTGVTEAFF. The CDR3 bases are TGTGCCAGCAGTACGACCGGGACAGGGGTCACTGAAGCTTTCTTT.

This clone was picked up a small number of times. The chain employs TRBV6-1 and TRBJ2-1; 9 bases fit TRBD2. The CDR3 spans 16 residues. J lost 3 bases, V lost 3 bases, and 6 bases had no gene match. Germline CDR1 and CDR2: MNHNS and SASEGT. CDR3 sequence (DNA): TGTGCCAGCAGTGAGGAAACTAGCGGGTACTACAATGAGCAGTTCTTC. It is translated as CASSEETSGYYNEQFF.

This rearrangement joins TRBV30 to TRBJ2-3; 13 bases are shared with TRBD2. This CDR3 region has 15 residues. In germline, CDR1 is GTSNPN, CDR2 SVGIG (reference sequence). V gave up 1 base and J gave up 11 bases; unmatched junction bases: 9. CDR3 in amino acids: CAWSGTSGRALGQYF. CDR3 bases: TGTGCCTGGAGTGGGACTAGCGGGAGAGCCCTAGGGCAGTATTTT.

This clone showed up just once. The chain is built from TRBV7-3 and TRBJ1-1; 8 bases agree with TRBD1. The germline CDR1 and CDR2 sequences are SGHTA and FQGTGA. This CDR3 is 15 amino acids long. V lost 4 bases, J lost 1 base, and 5 bases stayed unmatched. DNA of the CDR3: TGTGCCAGCAGCTCGGCCGGGACAGGGAACACTGAAGCTTTCTTT. This gives the protein CASSSAGTGNTEAFF.

The rearrangement joins TRBV7-2 to TRBJ2-2; 7 bases line up with TRBD1. V was pared by 5 bases and J by 0 bases, with 3 bases of the junction left unmatched. This CDR3 contains 15 residues. Per the germline V gene, CDR1 is SGHTA and CDR2 is FQGNSA. In nucleotides, the CDR3 is TGTGCCAGCAGCCAGACAGGGACGAACACCGGGGAGCTGTTTTTT. Amino acids: CASSQTGTNTGELFF.